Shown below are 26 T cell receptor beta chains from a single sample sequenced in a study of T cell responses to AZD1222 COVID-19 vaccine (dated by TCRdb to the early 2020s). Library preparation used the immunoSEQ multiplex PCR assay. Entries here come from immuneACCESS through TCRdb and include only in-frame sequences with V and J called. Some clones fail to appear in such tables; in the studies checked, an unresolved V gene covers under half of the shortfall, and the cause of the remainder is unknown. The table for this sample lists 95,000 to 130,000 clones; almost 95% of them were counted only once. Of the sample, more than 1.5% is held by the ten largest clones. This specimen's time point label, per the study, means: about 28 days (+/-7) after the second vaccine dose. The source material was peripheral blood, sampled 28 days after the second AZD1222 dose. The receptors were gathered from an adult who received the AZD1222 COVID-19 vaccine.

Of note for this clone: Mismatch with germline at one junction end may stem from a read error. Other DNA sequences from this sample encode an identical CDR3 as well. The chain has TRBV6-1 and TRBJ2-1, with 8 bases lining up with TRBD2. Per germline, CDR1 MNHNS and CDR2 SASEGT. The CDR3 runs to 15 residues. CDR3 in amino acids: CASSEDPTSGNEQFF. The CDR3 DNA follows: TGTGCCAGCAGTGAGGACCCCACTAGCGGAAATGAACAGTTCTTC.

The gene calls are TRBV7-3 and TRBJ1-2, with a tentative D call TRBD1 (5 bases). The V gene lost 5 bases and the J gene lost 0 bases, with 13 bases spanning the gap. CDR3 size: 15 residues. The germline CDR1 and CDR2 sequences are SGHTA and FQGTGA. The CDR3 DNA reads TGTGCCAGCAGCGGGGGTCAGGGCTCTAACTATGGCTACACCTTC. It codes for CASSGGQGSNYGYTF.

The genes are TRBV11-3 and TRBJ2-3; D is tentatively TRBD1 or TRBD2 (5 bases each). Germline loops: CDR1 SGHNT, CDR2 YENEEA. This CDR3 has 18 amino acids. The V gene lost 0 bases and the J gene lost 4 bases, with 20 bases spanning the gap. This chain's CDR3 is CASSLDPSPRGRADTQYF. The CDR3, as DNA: TGTGCCAGCAGCTTAGACCCCTCTCCTCGGGGACGCGCAGATACGCAGTATTTT.

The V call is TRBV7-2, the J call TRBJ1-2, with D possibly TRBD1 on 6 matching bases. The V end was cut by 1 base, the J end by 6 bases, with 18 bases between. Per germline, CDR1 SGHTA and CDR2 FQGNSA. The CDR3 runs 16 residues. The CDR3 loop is CASSLVWDTASNGYTF. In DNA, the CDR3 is TGTGCCAGCAGCTTAGTTTGGGACACCGCTTCGAATGGCTACACCTTC.

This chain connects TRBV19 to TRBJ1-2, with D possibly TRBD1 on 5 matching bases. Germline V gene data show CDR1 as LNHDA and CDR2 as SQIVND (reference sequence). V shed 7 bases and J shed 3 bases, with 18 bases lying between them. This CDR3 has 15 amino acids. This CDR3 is CASTPALTRDYGYTF. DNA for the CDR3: TGTGCCAGTACCCCGGCCCTTACCAGGGACTATGGCTACACCTTC.

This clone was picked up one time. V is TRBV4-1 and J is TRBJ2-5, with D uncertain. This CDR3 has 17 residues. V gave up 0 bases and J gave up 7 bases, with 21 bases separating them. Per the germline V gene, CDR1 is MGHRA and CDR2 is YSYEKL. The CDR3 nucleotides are TGCGCCAGCAGCCAAGATCGTAGGCAGCCCCGGCGTGGGACCCAGTACTTC. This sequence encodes CASSQDRRQPRRGTQYF.

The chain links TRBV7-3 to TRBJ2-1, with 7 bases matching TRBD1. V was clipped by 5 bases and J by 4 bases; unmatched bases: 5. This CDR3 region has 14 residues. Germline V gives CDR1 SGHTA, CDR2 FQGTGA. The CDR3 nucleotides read TGTGCCAGCAGCCCGGACAGGACTTACAATGAGCAGTTCTTC. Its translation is CASSPDRTYNEQFF.

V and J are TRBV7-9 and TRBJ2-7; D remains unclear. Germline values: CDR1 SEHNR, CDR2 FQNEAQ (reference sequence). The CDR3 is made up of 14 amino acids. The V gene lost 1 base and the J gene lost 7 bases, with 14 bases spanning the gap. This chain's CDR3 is CASSLVEASGEQYF. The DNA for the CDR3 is TGTGCCAGCAGCTTAGTTGAGGCTAGTGGGGAGCAGTACTTC.

CDR3 nucleotides: TGTGCCAGCAGTTCCCTGGGACCCGGAGAGACCCAGTACTTC. As protein: CASSSLGPGETQYF. The gene calls are TRBV28 and TRBJ2-5, with D perhaps TRBD1 or TRBD2 (5 bases each). The CDR3 runs 14 residues. Germline V CDR1 and CDR2: MDHEN, SYDVKM. Trimming cost V 4 bases and J 4 bases, with 13 bases left between them.

CDR3 bases: TGTGCCAGCGGATACTCGGAGGGAGAGACCCAGTACTTC. It codes for CASGYSEGETQYF. This sequence joins TRBV2 and TRBJ2-5; D is possibly TRBD2 (6 bases). This CDR3 is built from 13 residues. V shed 8 bases and J shed 4 bases, with 14 bases lying between them. The V gene's germline CDR1 is SNHLY and CDR2 FYNNEI.

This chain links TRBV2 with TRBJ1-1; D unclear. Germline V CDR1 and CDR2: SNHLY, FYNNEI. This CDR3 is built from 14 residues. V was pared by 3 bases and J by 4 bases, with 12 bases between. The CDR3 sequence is CASSDQLGLTEAFF. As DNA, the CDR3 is TGTGCCAGCAGTGATCAATTAGGGCTCACTGAAGCTTTCTTT.

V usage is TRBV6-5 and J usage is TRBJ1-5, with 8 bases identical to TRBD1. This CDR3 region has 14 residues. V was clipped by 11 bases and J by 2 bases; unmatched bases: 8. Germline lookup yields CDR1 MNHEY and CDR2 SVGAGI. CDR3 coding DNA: TGTGCCTCCAGGACAGGGAACGGCAATCAGCCCCAGCATTTT. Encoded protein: CASRTGNGNQPQHF.

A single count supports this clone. The CDR3 protein is CASSVAWGQASGNTIYF. The CDR3 region has the DNA TGTGCCAGCAGCGTAGCATGGGGACAGGCCTCTGGAAACACCATATATTTT. V usage is TRBV9 and J usage is TRBJ1-3, with TRBD1 matching 8 bases. CDR3 size: 17 residues. With V trimmed by 0 bases and J by 0 bases, 5 bases remained unmatched. The germline CDR1 and CDR2 sequences are SGDLS and YYNGEE.

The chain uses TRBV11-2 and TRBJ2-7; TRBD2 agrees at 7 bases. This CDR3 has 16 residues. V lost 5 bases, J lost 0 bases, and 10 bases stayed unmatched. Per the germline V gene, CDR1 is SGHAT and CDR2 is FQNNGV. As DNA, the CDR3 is TGTGCCAGCAGCCGGATACGGGGGGAGGCCTCCTACGAGCAGTACTTC. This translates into CASSRIRGEASYEQYF.

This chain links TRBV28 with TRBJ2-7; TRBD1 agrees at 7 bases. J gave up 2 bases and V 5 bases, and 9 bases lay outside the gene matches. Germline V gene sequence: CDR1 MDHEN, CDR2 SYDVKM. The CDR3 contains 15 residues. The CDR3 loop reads CASSPTGRLAYEQYF. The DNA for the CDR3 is TGTGCCAGCAGTCCGACAGGGAGACTGGCCTACGAGCAGTACTTC.

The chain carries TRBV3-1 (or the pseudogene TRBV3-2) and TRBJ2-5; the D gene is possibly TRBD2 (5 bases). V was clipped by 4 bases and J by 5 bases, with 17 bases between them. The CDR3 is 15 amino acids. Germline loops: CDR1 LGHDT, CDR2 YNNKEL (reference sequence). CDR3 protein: CASSRRVRGQETQYF. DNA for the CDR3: TGTGCCAGCAGCCGTCGTGTCCGAGGGCAGGAGACCCAGTACTTC.

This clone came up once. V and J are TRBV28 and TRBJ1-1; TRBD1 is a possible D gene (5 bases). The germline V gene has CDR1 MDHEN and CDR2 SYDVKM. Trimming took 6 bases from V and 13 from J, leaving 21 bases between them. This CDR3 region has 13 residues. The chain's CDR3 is CASRLLRAAGGFF. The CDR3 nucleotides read TGTGCCAGCAGACTCCTCAGGGCCGCGGGGGGTTTCTTT.

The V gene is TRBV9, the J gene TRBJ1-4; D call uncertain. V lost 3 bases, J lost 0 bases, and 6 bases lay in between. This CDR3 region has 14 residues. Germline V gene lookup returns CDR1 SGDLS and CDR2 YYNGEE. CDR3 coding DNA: TGTGCCAGCAGCGCGACCTCAACTAATGAAAAACTGTTTTTT. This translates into CASSATSTNEKLFF.

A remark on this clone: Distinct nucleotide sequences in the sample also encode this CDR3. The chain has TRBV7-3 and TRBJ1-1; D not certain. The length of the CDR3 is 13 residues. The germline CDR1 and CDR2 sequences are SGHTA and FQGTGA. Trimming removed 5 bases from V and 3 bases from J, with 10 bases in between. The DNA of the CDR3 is TGTGCCAGCAGCCTCAAGTGGGACACTGAAGCTTTCTTT. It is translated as CASSLKWDTEAFF. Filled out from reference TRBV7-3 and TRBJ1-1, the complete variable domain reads GAGVSQTPSNKVTEKGKYVELRCDPISGHTALYWYRQSLGQGPEFLIYFQGTGAADDSGLPNDRFFAVRPEGSVSTLKIQRTERGDSAVYLCASSLKWDTEAFFGQGTRLTVV.

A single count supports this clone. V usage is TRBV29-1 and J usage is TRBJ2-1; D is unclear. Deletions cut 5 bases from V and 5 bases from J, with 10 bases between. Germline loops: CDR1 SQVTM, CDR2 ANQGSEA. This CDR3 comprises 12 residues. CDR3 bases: TGCAGCGTTCCCGATATTAACAATGAGCAGTTCTTC. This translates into CSVPDINNEQFF.

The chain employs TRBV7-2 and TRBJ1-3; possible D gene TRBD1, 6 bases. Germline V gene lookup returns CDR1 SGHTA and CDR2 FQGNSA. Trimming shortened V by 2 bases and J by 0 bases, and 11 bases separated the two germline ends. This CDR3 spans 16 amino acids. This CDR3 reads CASSLQGSSSGNTIYF. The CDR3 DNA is TGTGCCAGCAGCTTACAGGGGAGTTCCTCTGGAAACACCATATATTTT.

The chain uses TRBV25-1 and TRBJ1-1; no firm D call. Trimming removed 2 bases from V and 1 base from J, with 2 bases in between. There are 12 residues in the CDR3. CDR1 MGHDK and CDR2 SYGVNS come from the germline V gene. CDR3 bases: TGTGCCAGCAGTGAACAGAACACTGAAGCTTTCTTT. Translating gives CASSEQNTEAFF.

The CDR3 spells CASSRNTGGGDYGYTF. The DNA for the CDR3 is TGTGCCAGCAGCCGAAACACAGGGGGCGGGGACTATGGCTACACCTTC. The chain is built from TRBV5-6 and TRBJ1-2; 9 bases line up with TRBD1. This CDR3 is built from 16 residues. V lost 4 bases to trimming and J lost 3 bases; unmatched junction nucleotides: 10. CDR1 is SGHDT and CDR2 is YYEEEE in the germline V gene.

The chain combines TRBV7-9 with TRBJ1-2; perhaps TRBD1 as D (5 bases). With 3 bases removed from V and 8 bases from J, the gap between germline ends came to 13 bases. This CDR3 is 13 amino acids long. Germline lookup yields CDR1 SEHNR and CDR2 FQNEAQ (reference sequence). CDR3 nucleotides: TGTGCCAGCAGCTTGGGGCAGGGTCGAGGCTACACCTTC. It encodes CASSLGQGRGYTF.

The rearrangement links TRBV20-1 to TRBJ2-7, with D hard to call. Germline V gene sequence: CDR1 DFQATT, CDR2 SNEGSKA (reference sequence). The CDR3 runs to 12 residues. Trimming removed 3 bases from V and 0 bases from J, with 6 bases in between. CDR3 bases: TGCAGTGCTAGTAAGAGCTCCTACGAGCAGTACTTC. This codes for CSASKSSYEQYF.

The CDR3 region is CASWDRGYGYTF. In DNA, the CDR3 is TGTGCCAGTTGGGACAGGGGATATGGCTACACCTTC. The chain is built from TRBV19 and TRBJ1-2, with 10 bases identical to TRBD1. The J segment lost 5 bases and the V segment lost 8 bases, leaving 2 bases of the junction unmatched. The germline V gene encodes CDR1 LNHDA and CDR2 SQIVND (reference sequence). The length of the CDR3 is 12 residues.